This T cell receptor (beta chain) was recovered during a study of blood T cell repertoires in COVID-19. Looking at the study overall: There were acute and convalescent COVID-19 samples, and they came from the United States, Italy and Spain.

This CDR3 spans 14 amino acids. Trimming took 2 bases from V and 8 from J; bases not matched to a gene: 3. Germline loops: CDR1 MNHEY, CDR2 SVGAGI. Researchers sorted participants into cohorts using their self-reported clinical history. The authors' processing: Quantification of nucleated cells was approximated via reference gene primer amplification. Data came from immunoSEQ multiplex PCR; TCRdb stores just in-frame clones and leaves some out. For V, J and clone size, that table is used; D and trimming come from the DNA. The table includes 200,000 to 250,000 clones, 80% to 90% detected once. The sample consisted of PBMCs or T cells enriched from blood (not recorded which). The rearrangement uses TRBV6-5 and TRBJ1-6; TRBD1 matches 7 bases. This receptor was obtained from a woman in her forties or fifties with acute COVID-19. The CDR3 DNA reads as TGTGCCAGCAGTTACGACAGGGTCGATTCACCCCTCCACTTT. Translated: CASSYDRVDSPLHF.